This TCR beta chain was recovered during a study of T cells in Graves' hyperthyroidism and ophthalmopathy. This clonotype was detected only a few times. The CDR3 has 12 amino acids. Germline-derived CDR1 and CDR2 are SQVTM and ANQGSEA. V lost 1 base to trimming and J lost 7 bases, with 10 bases between them. An approximately 10 ml volume of fresh peripheral blood provided the PBMCs. Researchers took RNA transcripts and amplified the TCR beta CDR3 regions from them. The HTBI primer set served for first-round RT-PCR of the TCR CDR3. TCRdb reanalysed the multiplex PCR reads using MiXCR and keeps one entry per CDR3 protein. The sample gives nearly 750,000 distinct CDR3 sequences, approximately 36% of which show up once; about a third is in the top ten.

This chain links TRBV29-1 with TRBJ1-2; D perhaps matches TRBD1 (5 bases). The clonotype comes from a middle-aged woman with Graves' hyperthyroidism. The specimen was blood. DNA of the CDR3: TGCAGCGTTGAAGCGACCGGGGCTGGCTACACCTTC. It is translated as CSVEATGAGYTF.